These T cell receptor beta chains were read from a single sample in a study of blood T cell repertoires in COVID-19. Assay used: immunoSEQ multiplex PCR; TCRdb lists only in-frame clones, some missing. This sample yields a few hundred thousand clones, of which around 88% are seen a single time; about 1.6% belongs to the top ten. The sample comprised peripheral blood. These receptors all come from a woman aged 50 to 65 with acute or convalescent COVID-19. The conserved cysteine and the conserved F or W are not part of the CDR3 here.

V gene,CDR3 protein
TRBV28,ASSTDRGAVPTQY
TRBV5-4,ASSAGTSGASLD
TRBV7-9,ASIQGVNTEAF
TRBV19,ASSTWRLADTDTQY
TRBV2,ASILGTAQETQY
TRBV3-1/TRBV3-2,ASSQSLAGVAPDTQY
TRBV12-3/TRBV12-4,ASSPNDIQY
TRBV6-2/TRBV6-3,ASTPDGASPLH
TRBV19,ASSLRLDNEQF
TRBV30,AWSIYRLQGKGFYNEQF
TRBV7-6,ASSPRTGPTPYEQY
TRBV27,ASAEGAVGGYT
TRBV9,ASSASTDTQY
TRBV10-3,AITGTDSKANYGYT
TRBV24-1,ATSDSGSRGGTDTQY
TRBV28,ASSPVNTEAF
TRBV11-3,ASRPDRVLNSSGNTIY
TRBV5-1,ASTQDRRYGYT
TRBV5-5,ASSLWGEGNQPQH
TRBV29-1,SVSVGETQY
TRBV5-6,ASSRTGGETGELF
TRBV29-1,SVEQLAGLSYNEQF
TRBV28,ASSSTGGRYEQY
TRBV29-1,SVSQQGLNQPQH
TRBV6-5,ASGWLAGDNEQF
TRBV7-2,ASRTGGGRSGNTIY